This entry concerns a single T cell receptor beta chain. Germline V gene data show CDR1 as SEHNR and CDR2 as FQNEAQ (reference sequence). The CDR3 length is 15 residues. TCRdb reanalyzed the 5' RACE reads, giving one entry per CDR3 protein sequence and no DNA. The repertoire table contains fewer than 400,000 distinct CDR3 sequences. This entry is derived from a study of T cells expressing NK-cell markers. The TCR originated in a woman aged 45-65 years in good health. The chain is built from TRBV7-9 and TRBJ2-1. Sequencing was done on a sample of blood T cells: a sorted CD56 or NKG2C T cell subset, CD4+ or CD8+ T cells, or bulk PBMC T cells (not recorded which). CDR3 sequence: CASSFTVAPYNEQFF.